This TCR beta chain was sequenced in a study of blood T cell repertoires in COVID-19. Some clones are missing from TCRdb's copy, which holds only in-frame ones; the method was immunoSEQ multiplex PCR. The data hold about 430,000 clones, with 85% to 90% observed a single time. V was cut by 7 bases and J by 0 bases, with 22 bases left in between. The CDR3 covers 17 residues. Germline V gives CDR1 SQVTM, CDR2 ANQGSEA. The rearrangement joins TRBV29-1 to TRBJ2-1, with a weak D call TRBD2 (5 bases). Sequencing was done on a sample of PBMCs or T cells enriched from blood (not recorded which). This TCR was sampled from a man younger than 45 who had recovered from COVID-19. This chain's CDR3 is CSAARGVASSSYNEQFF. For the CDR3, the DNA is TGCAGCGCCGCCCGCGGAGTAGCGAGTTCCTCCTACAATGAGCAGTTCTTC.